Below, 21 T cell receptor beta chains from the same sample are listed, as sequenced in a study of OX40 agonist ivuxolimab in advanced cancers. Using immunoSEQ multiplex PCR, the repertoire was profiled, and TCRdb retains in-frame clones only, with some absent. The table has about 11,000 clones, 78% seen once; the top ten hold about 20%. The sample consisted of CD4+ or CD8+ T cells sorted from blood, taken in a trial of the OX40 agonist ivuxolimab. Receptors were obtained from an adult with an advanced solid tumor such as melanoma, head and neck, liver or kidney cancer.

The chain has TRBV19 and TRBJ2-3; TRBD2 matches at 10 bases. The CDR3 totals 18 residues. V lost 5 bases, J lost 4 bases, and 15 bases stayed unmatched. Germline V gene lookup returns CDR1 LNHDA and CDR2 SQIVND (reference sequence). The CDR3 DNA reads TGTGCCAGTAGTCCGATCGGTTGGGGGCTAGCGGGAGCAGATACGCAGTATTTT. Translated, it gives CASSPIGWGLAGADTQYF.

V gene TRBV27 combines with J gene TRBJ1-5; TRBD1 aligns across 7 bases. CDR1 is MNHEY, CDR2 SMNVEV, per germline (reference sequence). V shed 5 bases, J shed 5 bases, and the junction held 6 bases outside the gene matches. The CDR3 runs to 14 residues. The DNA for the CDR3 is TGTGCCAGCAGTAATGACAGGGTGTATCAGCCCCAGCATTTT. It codes for CASSNDRVYQPQHF.

V usage is TRBV10-3 and J usage is TRBJ2-1; TRBD2 aligns across 13 bases. The CDR3 is made up of 17 amino acids. With V trimmed by 5 bases and J by 9 bases, 13 bases remained unmatched. Per germline, CDR1 ENHRY and CDR2 SYGVKD. The CDR3 nucleotides are TGTGCCATCAGTTTTGGACTAGCGGGAGTTAGGGGTAGTGAGCAGTTCTTC. Encoded protein: CAISFGLAGVRGSEQFF.

This chain connects TRBV7-9 to TRBJ2-1, with TRBD2 matching over 7 bases. Per germline, CDR1 SEHNR and CDR2 FQNEAQ (reference sequence). The CDR3 covers 12 residues. The CDR3 loop reads CISGVPYNEQFF. CDR3 nucleotides: TGTATCAGCGGGGTCCCCTACAATGAGCAGTTCTTC.

J is TRBJ1-2 and V is TRBV7-6, with D maybe TRBD1 (5 bases). CDR1 and CDR2 from the germline V gene are SGHVS and FNYEAQ. The V gene lost 2 bases and the J gene lost 6 bases, with 16 bases spanning the gap. This CDR3 has 15 residues. In DNA form, the CDR3 reads TGTGCCAGCAGCTTATTCGAGTCGGGGCCTGATGGCTACACCTTC. This codes for CASSLFESGPDGYTF.

This sequence joins TRBV9 and TRBJ2-5; the match to TRBD2 covers 9 bases. From germline, CDR1 is SGDLS and CDR2 YYNGEE. The ends lost 2 bases at V and 5 bases at J; junction bases unmatched: 10. The CDR3 is made up of 16 amino acids. CDR3 nucleotides: TGTGCCAGCAGCGTTTTTATTAGCGGGAGTCCGGAGACCCAGTACTTC. Translated: CASSVFISGSPETQYF.

In its sample, this clone was seen once. The gene calls are TRBV14 and TRBJ2-3; D unclear. V dropped 0 bases and J dropped 5 bases, with 12 bases sitting between them. Germline CDR1 and CDR2: SGHDN and FVKESK. The CDR3 consists of 15 residues. CDR3 loop: CASSQEPGLGDTQYF. The CDR3 nucleotides are TGTGCCAGCAGCCAAGAGCCGGGCTTAGGAGATACGCAGTATTTT.

The chain carries TRBV6-5 and TRBJ2-7; a weak D match, TRBD2 (5 bases). The CDR3 sequence is 16 residues long. The V end lost 2 bases, the J end lost 3 bases, and 17 bases lay between the germline ends. CDR1 MNHEY and CDR2 SVGAGI come from the germline V gene. The CDR3 protein is CASSYAPSGLDYEQYF. CDR3 DNA: TGTGCCAGCAGTTACGCCCCGTCGGGGTTGGACTACGAGCAGTACTTC.

J is TRBJ2-2 and V is TRBV2, with D possibly matching TRBD1 (5 bases). The CDR3 runs to 14 residues. Looked up from germline, CDR1 is SNHLY and CDR2 is FYNNEI. Trimming pared 7 bases from V and 7 bases from J, leaving 16 bases between. CDR3 in amino acids: CASKTSGSGGELFF. The CDR3 region has the DNA TGTGCCAGCAAAACCTCAGGGTCGGGCGGGGAGCTGTTTTTT.

The chain carries TRBV9 and TRBJ2-7; the D is unclear. V lost 0 bases and J lost 1, with 11 bases in between. The CDR3 consists of 15 residues. Germline lookup yields CDR1 SGDLS and CDR2 YYNGEE. Here the CDR3 DNA reads TGTGCCAGCAGCGTAGGATCAGGTAATTCCTACGAGCAGTACTTC. As protein: CASSVGSGNSYEQYF.

This chain joins TRBV14 and TRBJ1-1; 8 bases fit TRBD1. V shed 3 bases and J 8 bases; nucleotides not matched to a gene: 8. The CDR3 covers 14 residues. Per the germline V gene, CDR1 is SGHDN and CDR2 is FVKESK. In DNA form, the CDR3 reads TGTGCCAGCAGCCATAGGACAGGGAGTTTCGAAGCTTTCTTT. Its translation is CASSHRTGSFEAFF.

The rearrangement uses TRBV7-3 and TRBJ1-1; unclear D gene. This CDR3 spans 15 amino acids. V dropped 4 bases and J dropped 2 bases, with 14 bases sitting between them. The germline V gene has CDR1 SGHTA and CDR2 FQGTGA. CDR3 sequence: CASSSYLWGNTEAFF. CDR3 nucleotide sequence: TGTGCCAGCAGCTCCTACCTTTGGGGTAACACTGAAGCTTTCTTT.

In its sample, this clone was seen once. This chain connects TRBV18 to TRBJ1-2; 7 bases align to TRBD1. Per germline, CDR1 KGHSH and CDR2 LQKENI. The junction had 6 bases not matched to a gene; V was cut back by 8 bases and J by 6 bases. This CDR3 has 12 amino acids. CDR3 residues: CASPQGINGYTF. The CDR3 coding sequence is TGTGCCAGCCCACAGGGGATTAATGGCTACACCTTC.

CDR3 protein: CASRGARQGAIKNIQYF. CDR3 bases: TGTGCCAGCAGGGGGGCGAGACAGGGGGCTATCAAAAACATTCAGTACTTC. V usage is TRBV27 and J usage is TRBJ2-4; 10 nucleotides agree with TRBD1. J lost 3 bases, V lost 6 bases, and 11 bases had no gene match. Germline V gene lookup returns CDR1 MNHEY and CDR2 SMNVEV (reference sequence). CDR3 length: 17 amino acids.

The chain has TRBV2 and TRBJ2-2; TRBD2 matches at 8 bases. V dropped 8 bases and J dropped 7; count of bases not matched to a gene: 9. This CDR3 spans 14 amino acids. CDR1 is SNHLY, CDR2 FYNNEI, per germline. CDR3 nucleotides: TGTGCCAGCGGAAGCGGGAGAGTCGGCGGGGAGCTGTTTTTT. This translates into CASGSGRVGGELFF.

The genes are TRBV13 and TRBJ2-4; D not certain. The V and J ends lost 5 bases and 6 bases respectively, with 8 bases between them. This CDR3 comprises 12 residues. Germline-derived CDR1 and CDR2 are PRHDT and FYEKMQ (reference sequence). CDR3 DNA sequence: TGTGCCAGCAGCCCGGCCCTAAACATTCAGTACTTC. Translating it yields CASSPALNIQYF.

The CDR3 is CASSLPLAGFIGELFF. The CDR3 nucleotides read TGTGCCAGCAGCTTACCACTAGCGGGATTTATCGGGGAGCTGTTTTTT. The genes are TRBV7-9 and TRBJ2-2; 10 bases line up with TRBD2. The germline V gene has CDR1 SEHNR and CDR2 FQNEAQ (reference sequence). Losses at the gene ends were 2 bases for V and 7 bases for J; bases not matched to a gene: 7. The CDR3 spans 16 residues. The full variable domain, with the rest looked up from reference TRBV7-9 and TRBJ2-2, is DTGVSQNPRHKITKRGQNVTFRCDPISEHNRLYWYRQTLGQGPEFLTYFQNEAQLEKSRLLSDRFSAERPKGSFSTLEIQRTEQGDSAMYLCASSLPLAGFIGELFFGEGSRLTVL.

V is TRBV9 and J is TRBJ1-1; D may be TRBD1 (5 bases). Germline CDR1 SGDLS, CDR2 YYNGEE. The CDR3 loop spans 14 amino acids. The V end was cut by 3 bases, the J end by 4 bases, with 13 bases between. CDR3 loop: CASSEGQLGTEAFF. The CDR3 DNA is TGTGCCAGCAGCGAGGGGCAATTGGGCACTGAAGCTTTCTTT.

J is TRBJ2-7 and V is TRBV7-8; D is possibly TRBD1 or TRBD2 (6 bases each). This CDR3 spans 14 amino acids. Between the trimmed V and J ends, which lost 5 bases and 3 bases, there was a span of 14 bases. Germline CDR1 and CDR2: SGHVS and FQNEAQ. The chain's CDR3 is CASSPTGAHYEQYF. The CDR3 DNA reads as TGTGCCAGCAGCCCCACGGGGGCCCACTACGAGCAGTACTTC.

The chain uses TRBV7-9 and TRBJ2-2; D could derive from TRBD1 or TRBD2 (5 bases each). Deletions cut 5 bases from V and 6 bases from J, with 13 bases between. The CDR3 extends over 14 amino acids. Germline-derived CDR1 and CDR2 are SEHNR and FQNEAQ (reference sequence). The CDR3, as DNA: TGTGCCAGCAGCCCCCAGAGGGGCCCCGGGGAGCTGTTTTTT. It translates to CASSPQRGPGELFF.

V is TRBV5-4 and J is TRBJ1-2; a possible D gene is TRBD1 (5 bases). V lost 1 base and J lost 8, with 21 bases in between. This CDR3 spans 16 amino acids. Germline V lookup: CDR1 SGHNT, CDR2 YYREEE (reference sequence). CDR3 amino acids: CASSLRVVAREDGYTF. The CDR3 DNA reads as TGTGCCAGCAGCTTGCGGGTTGTGGCCAGGGAGGACGGCTACACCTTC.